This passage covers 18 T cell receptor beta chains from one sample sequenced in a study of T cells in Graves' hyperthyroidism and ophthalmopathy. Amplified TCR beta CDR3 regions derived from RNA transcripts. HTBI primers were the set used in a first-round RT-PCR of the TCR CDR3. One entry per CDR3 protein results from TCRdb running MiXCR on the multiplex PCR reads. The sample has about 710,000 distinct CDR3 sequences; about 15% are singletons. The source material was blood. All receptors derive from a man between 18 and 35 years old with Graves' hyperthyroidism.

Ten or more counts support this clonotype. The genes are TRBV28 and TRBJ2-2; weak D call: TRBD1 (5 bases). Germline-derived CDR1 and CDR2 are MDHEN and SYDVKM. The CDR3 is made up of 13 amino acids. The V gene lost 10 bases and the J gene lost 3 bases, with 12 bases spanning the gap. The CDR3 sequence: CATQTAYTGELFF. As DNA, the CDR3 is TGTGCCACCCAGACAGCCTACACCGGGGAGCTGTTTTTT.

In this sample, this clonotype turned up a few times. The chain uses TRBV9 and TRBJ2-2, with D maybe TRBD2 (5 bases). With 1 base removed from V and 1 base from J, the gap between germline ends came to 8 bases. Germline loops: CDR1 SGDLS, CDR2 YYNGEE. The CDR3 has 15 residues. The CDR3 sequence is CASSVLGRNTGELFF. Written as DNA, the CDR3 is TGTGCCAGCAGCGTACTGGGGAGGAACACCGGGGAGCTGTTTTTT.

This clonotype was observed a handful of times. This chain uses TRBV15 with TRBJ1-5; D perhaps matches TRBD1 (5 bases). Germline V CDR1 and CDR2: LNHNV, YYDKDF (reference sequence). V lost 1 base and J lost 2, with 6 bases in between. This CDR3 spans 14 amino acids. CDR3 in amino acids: CATSRGGGNQPQHF. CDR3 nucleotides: TGTGCCACCAGCAGAGGAGGGGGCAATCAGCCCCAGCATTTT.

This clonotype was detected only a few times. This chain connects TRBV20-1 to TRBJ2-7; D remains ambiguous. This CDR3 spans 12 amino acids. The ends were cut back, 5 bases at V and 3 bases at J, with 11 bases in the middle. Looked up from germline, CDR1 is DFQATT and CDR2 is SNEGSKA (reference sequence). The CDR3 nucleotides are TGCAGTGCTTCTATAGGACGCTACGAGCAGTACTTC. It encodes CSASIGRYEQYF.

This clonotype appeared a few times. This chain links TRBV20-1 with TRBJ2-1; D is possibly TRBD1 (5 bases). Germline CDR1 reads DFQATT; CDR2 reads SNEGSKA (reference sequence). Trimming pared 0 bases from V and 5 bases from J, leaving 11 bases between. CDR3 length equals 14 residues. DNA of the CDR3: TGCAGTGCTAGAGATGCGCAGGGCCACAATGAGCAGTTCTTC. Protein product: CSARDAQGHNEQFF.

CDR3: CASGLVRFEQSQKLFF. The CDR3 bases are TGTGCTAGTGGTTTGGTACGATTTGAACAGTCGCAAAAACTGTTTTTT. The genes are TRBV12-5 and TRBJ1-4; D is uncertain. The CDR3 is 16 amino acids. The V and J ends lost 0 bases and 9 bases respectively, with 17 bases between them. Germline assignment: CDR1 LGHNT and CDR2 FRNRAP.

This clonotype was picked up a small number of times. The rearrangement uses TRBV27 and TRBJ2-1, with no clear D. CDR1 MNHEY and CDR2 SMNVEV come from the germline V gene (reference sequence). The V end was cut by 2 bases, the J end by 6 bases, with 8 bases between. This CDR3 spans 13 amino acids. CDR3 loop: CASSLASPNEQFF. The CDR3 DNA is TGTGCCAGCAGTTTAGCTAGTCCCAATGAGCAGTTCTTC.

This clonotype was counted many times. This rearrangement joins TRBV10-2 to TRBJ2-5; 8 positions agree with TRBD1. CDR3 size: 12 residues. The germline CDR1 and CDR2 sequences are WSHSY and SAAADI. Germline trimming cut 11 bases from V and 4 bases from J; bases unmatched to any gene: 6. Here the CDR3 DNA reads TGCGCCGGAGGACAGGGTGGAGAGACCCAGTACTTC. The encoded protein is CAGGQGGETQYF.

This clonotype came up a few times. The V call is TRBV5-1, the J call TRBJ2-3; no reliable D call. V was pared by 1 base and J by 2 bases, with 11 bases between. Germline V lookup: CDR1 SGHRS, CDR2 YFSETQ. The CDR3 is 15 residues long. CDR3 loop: CASSLSSAATDTQYF. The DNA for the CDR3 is TGCGCCAGCAGCTTGAGTTCGGCGGCCACAGATACGCAGTATTTT.

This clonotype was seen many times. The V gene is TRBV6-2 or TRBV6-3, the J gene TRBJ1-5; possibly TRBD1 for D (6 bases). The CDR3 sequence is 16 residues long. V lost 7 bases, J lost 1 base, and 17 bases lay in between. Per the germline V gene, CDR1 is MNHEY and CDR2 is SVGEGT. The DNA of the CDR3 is TGTGCCAGCAAGGGAGGTCGGGGGCAAAGCAATCAGCCCCAGCATTTT. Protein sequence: CASKGGRGQSNQPQHF.

The CDR3 sequence is CASSQADGRYEQYF. For the CDR3, the DNA is TGCGCCAGCAGCCAAGCAGACGGGCGATACGAGCAGTACTTC. The rearrangement joins TRBV4-3 to TRBJ2-7; the D is unclear. Trimming took off 1 base at V and 4 bases at J, with 11 bases between the two ends. The CDR3 consists of 14 residues. Germline assignment: CDR1 LGHNA and CDR2 YSLEER.

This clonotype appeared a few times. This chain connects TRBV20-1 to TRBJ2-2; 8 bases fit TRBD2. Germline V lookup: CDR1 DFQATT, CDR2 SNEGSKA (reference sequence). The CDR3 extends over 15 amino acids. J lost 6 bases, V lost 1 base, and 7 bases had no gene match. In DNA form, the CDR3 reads TGCAGTGCTAGAGTTAACGGGAGGGCCTCCGGGGAGCTGTTTTTT. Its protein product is CSARVNGRASGELFF.

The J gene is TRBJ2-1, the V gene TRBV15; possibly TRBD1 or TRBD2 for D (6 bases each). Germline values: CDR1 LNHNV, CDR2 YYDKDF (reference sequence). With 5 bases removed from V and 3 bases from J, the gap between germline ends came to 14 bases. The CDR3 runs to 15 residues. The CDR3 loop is CATSSARGGYNEQFF. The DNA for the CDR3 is TGTGCCACCAGCTCGGCCAGGGGAGGCTACAATGAGCAGTTCTTC.

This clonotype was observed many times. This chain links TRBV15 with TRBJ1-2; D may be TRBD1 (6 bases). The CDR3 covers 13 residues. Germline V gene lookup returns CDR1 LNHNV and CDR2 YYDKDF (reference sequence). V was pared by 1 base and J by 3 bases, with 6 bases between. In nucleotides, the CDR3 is TGTGCCACCAGCAGAGGACAGGACTATGGCTACACCTTC. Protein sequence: CATSRGQDYGYTF.

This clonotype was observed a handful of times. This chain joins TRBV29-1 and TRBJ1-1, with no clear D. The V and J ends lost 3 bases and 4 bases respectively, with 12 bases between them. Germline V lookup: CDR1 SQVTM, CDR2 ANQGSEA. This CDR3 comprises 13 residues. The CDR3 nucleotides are TGCAGCGTTGAGGCCGATCTTGGCACTGAAGCTTTCTTT. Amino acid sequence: CSVEADLGTEAFF.

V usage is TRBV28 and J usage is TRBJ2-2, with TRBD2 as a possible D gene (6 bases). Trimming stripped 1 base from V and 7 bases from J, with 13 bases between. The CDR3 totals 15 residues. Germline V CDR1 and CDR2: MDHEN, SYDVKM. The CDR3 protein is CASSLLGGIDGELFF. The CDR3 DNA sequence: TGTGCCAGCAGTTTATTGGGAGGTATCGACGGGGAGCTGTTTTTT.

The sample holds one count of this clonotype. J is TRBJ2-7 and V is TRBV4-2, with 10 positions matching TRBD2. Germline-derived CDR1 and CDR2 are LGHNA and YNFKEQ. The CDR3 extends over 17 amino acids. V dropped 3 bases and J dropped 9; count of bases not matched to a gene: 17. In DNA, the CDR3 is TGTGCCAGCAGCCACGAGCAGGCTAGCGGGAGATCAAGGGGGCAGTACTTC. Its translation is CASSHEQASGRSRGQYF.

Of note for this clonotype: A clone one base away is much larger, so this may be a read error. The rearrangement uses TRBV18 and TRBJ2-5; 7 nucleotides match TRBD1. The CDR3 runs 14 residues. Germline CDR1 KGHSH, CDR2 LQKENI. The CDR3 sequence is CAGSPPGQQETQYF. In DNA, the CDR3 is TGTGCCGGCTCACCGCCGGGACAGCAAGAGACCCAGTACTTC.